This T cell receptor (beta chain) is from a study of blood T cell repertoires in COVID-19. Study-wide context: In each case, the material was cDNA or gDNA derived from T cells, B-cell-depleted T cells, or PBMCs.

Only in-frame clones appear in the TCRdb table, and some are missing; sequencing was by immunoSEQ multiplex PCR. The table has under 200,000 clones, 88% seen once. This clonotype was sampled from a man between 35 and 55 years old with active or convalescent COVID-19. Sequenced sample: peripheral blood.

For the CDR3, the DNA is TGTGCCAGCAGTTACGGGACTAGCGGGCAGTTCTTC. Amino acids: CASSYGTSGQFF. This chain links TRBV6-5 with TRBJ2-1; 11 bases fit TRBD2. Trimming at V came to 2 bases and at J to 12 bases, leaving 0 bases not matched to a gene. Germline CDR1 and CDR2: MNHEY and SVGAGI. This CDR3 is built from 12 residues.